This T cell receptor (beta chain) was captured by sequencing in a study of shared clonotypes between healthy human individuals. Broader study findings: Naive subsets generally had larger estimated richness than memory subsets. Investigators collected only blood, and repertoires in tissues likely differ.

As for this clone: Its target is unknown.

It was CD45RO-negative cells, positively selected for CCR7, that made up naive CD8 cells, with terminally differentiated effector memory CD45RA+ cells excluded. Germline-derived CDR1 and CDR2 are LGHNA and YSLEER. The CDR3 runs 13 residues. Trimming shortened V by 1 base and J by 7 bases, and 11 bases separated the two germline ends. An assay was performed, and its level was deep. Profiled with immunoSEQ multiplex PCR; TCRdb holds only in-frame clones, not every one. The table shows over 2 million clones, with about 95% occurring only once. This receptor was taken from a man between 18 and 29 years old in good health. This chain uses TRBV4-3 with TRBJ2-7; D remains unclear. Specimen: naive CD8+ T cells sorted from blood. The chain's CDR3 is CASSQANGLEQYF. CDR3 bases: TGCGCCAGCAGCCAAGCAAATGGGTTAGAGCAGTACTTC.